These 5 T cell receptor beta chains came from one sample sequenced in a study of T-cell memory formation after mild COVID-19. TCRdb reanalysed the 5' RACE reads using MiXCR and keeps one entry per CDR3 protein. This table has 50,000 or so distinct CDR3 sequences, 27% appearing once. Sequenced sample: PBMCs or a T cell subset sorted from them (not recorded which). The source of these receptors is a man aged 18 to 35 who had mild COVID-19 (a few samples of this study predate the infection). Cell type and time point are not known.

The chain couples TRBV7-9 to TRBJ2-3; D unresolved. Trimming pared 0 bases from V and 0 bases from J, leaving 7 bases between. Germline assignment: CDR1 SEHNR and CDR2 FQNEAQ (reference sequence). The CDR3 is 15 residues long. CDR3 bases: TGTGCCAGCAGCTTAGCAGGTCCGAGCACAGATACGCAGTATTTT. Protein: CASSLAGPSTDTQYF.

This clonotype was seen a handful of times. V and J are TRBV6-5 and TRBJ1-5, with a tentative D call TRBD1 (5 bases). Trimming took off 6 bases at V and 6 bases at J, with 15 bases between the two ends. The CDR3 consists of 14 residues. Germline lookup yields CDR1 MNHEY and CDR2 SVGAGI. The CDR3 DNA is TGTGCCAGCAGACCATCGATTGGGGGTCAGCCCCAGCATTTT. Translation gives CASRPSIGGQPQHF.

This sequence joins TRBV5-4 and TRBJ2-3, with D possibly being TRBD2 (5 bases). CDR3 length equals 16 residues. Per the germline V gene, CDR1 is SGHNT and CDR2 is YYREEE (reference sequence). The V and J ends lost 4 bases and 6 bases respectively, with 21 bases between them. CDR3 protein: CASSRWRPVGRDTQYF. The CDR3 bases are TGTGCCAGCAGCCGCTGGAGGCCGGTCGGTCGGGATACGCAGTATTTT.

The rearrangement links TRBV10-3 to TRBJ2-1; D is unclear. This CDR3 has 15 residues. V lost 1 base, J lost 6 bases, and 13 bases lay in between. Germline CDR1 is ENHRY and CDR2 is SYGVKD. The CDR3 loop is CAISEWGGGSNEQFF. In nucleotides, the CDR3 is TGTGCCATCAGTGAGTGGGGTGGTGGTAGCAATGAGCAGTTCTTC.

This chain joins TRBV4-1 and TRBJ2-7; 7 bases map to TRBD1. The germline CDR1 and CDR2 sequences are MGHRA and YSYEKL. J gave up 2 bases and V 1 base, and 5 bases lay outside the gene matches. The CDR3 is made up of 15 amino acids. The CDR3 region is CASSQGQGGAYEQYV. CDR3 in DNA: TGCGCCAGCAGCCAAGGACAGGGTGGGGCCTACGAGCAGTACGTC.